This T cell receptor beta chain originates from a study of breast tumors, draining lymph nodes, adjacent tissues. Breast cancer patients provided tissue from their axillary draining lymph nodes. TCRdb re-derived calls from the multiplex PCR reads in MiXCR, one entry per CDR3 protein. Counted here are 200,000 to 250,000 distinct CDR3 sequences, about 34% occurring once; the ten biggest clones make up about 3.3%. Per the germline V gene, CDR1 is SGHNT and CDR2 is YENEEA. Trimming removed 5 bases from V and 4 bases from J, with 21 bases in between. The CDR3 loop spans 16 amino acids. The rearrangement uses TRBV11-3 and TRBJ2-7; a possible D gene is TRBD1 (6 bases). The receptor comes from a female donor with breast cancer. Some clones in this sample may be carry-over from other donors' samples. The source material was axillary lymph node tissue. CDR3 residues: CASSPGGRARGYEQYF. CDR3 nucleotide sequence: TGTGCCAGCAGCCCTGGTGGCCGGGCCAGGGGTTACGAGCAGTACTTC.